This T cell receptor (beta chain) was documented in a study of CD8 T cells in ankylosing spondylitis (dated by TCRdb to about 2017). With respect to the entire study: The study set out to find disease-linked TCR variants by profiling T cell receptor beta repertoires in ankylosing spondylitis patients and healthy donors. The whole study cohort included 90 to 120 healthy donors and 20 to 30 ankylosing spondylitis patients. Samples of peripheral blood were taken, and for ankylosing spondylitis patients, synovial fluid was collected as well. General findings and caveats noted by the study authors: Some motif variants were previously reported in synovial fluid and blood of reactive arthritis patients, suggesting common disease-initiation mechanisms. Blood from ankylosing spondylitis patients appeared to be characterized by a TCR beta motif composed of about eight highly homologous amino acid variants. The disease-linked clones had a CD8+ phenotype and were found at relatively low frequencies in peripheral blood. The disease-linked clones were reported as significantly enriched in matched synovial fluid samples from ankylosing spondylitis patients.

Sequencing took place on an Illumina HiSeq 2500. TCR beta libraries were prepared by quantitative 5'-RACE with molecular barcodes. The original methods were these. To identify disease-linked TCR variants, a new computational method was used, one built on a probabilistic model of VDJ rearrangement. TCRdb redid the processing of the public reads, applying fastp at Q25 and MiXCR, and retained in-frame beta chains. Rows matching on CDR3 protein sequence are summarized as one entry with the most common DNA and genes. None of the V and J calls come from the authors' own analysis; TCRdb made them. This sample has about 540,000 distinct CDR3 sequences in its table, and roughly an eighth of those were observed once. Together, the top ten hold nearly 7% of the sample. This clonotype was seen many times. It lacks a known antigen. Base qualities are not recorded, but no much larger clone differs from it by a single base.

In the germline V gene, CDR1 corresponds to SGHRS and CDR2 to YFSETQ. V loses 2 bases, J loses 6 bases, and the germline ends lie 9 bases apart. Spanning cysteine to phenylalanine, the CDR3 consists of 13 amino acids. The kept DNA is CDR3 alone, 39 bases in frame from the first base. The sequence links TRBV5-1 to TRBJ1-5; the D segment cannot be called with confidence. The receptor's source is a male donor with ankylosing spondylitis. The sample consisted of blood, either unsorted or a sorted T cell fraction (not recorded which). The nucleotide sequence is given as TGCGCCAGCAGCTTCACCAGAGGTCAGCCCCAGCATTTT. It codes for CASSFTRGQPQHF.